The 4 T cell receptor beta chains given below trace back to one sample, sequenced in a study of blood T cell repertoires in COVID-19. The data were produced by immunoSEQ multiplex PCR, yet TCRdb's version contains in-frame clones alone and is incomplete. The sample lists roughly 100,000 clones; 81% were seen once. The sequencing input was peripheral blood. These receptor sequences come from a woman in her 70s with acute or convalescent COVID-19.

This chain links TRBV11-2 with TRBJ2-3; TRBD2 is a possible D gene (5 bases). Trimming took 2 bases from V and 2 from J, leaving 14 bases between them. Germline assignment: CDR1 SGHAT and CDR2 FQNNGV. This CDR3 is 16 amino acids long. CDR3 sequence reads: CASSLIVGVATDTQYF. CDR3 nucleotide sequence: TGTGCCAGCAGCTTAATTGTGGGAGTAGCCACAGATACGCAGTATTTT.

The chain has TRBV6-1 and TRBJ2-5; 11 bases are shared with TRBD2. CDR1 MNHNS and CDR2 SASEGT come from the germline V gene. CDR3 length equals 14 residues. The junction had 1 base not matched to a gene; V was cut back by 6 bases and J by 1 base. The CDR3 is CASRTSGAQETQYF. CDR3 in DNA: TGTGCCAGCAGGACTAGCGGGGCCCAAGAGACCCAGTACTTC.

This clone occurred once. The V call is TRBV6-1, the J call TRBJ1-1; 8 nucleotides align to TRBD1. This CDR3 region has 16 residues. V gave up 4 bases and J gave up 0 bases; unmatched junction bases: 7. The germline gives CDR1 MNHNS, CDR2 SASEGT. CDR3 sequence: CASSGGTGVMNTEAFF. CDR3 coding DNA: TGTGCCAGCAGTGGGGGGACAGGAGTCATGAACACTGAAGCTTTCTTT.

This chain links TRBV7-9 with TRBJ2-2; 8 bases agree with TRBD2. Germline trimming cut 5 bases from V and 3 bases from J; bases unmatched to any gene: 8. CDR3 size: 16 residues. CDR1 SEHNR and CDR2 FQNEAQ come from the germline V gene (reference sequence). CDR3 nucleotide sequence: TGTGCCAGCAGCCAGTCTAGCGGGCAATACACCGGGGAGCTGTTTTTT. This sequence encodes CASSQSSGQYTGELFF.